The rows below give T cell receptor beta chains drawn from one sample of a study of blood T cell repertoires in COVID-19. Libraries were prepared by immunoSEQ multiplex PCR; TCRdb keeps only in-frame clonotypes and omits some of them. The sample holds 30,000 to 35,000 clones, roughly 75% seen once. The sequenced material came from peripheral blood. The receptors originated from a man aged 80 or over with active or convalescent COVID-19. Each CDR3 is given with its conserved first and last residue. Each record gives: CDR3 DNA, CDR3 protein, V gene, D gene, J gene, clone size. The D gene is left open where the match is weak. Clone size is stated in some rows and not others, as once, few, many or a class when expanded.

DNA: TGTGCCAGCAGCACTACCGCAGCTGCCTACAATGAGCAGTTCTTC
CDR3: CASSTTAAAYNEQFF
V: TRBV7-2
D: -
J: TRBJ2-1
size: few

DNA: TGTGCCAGCAGCTTCAGGGTGTCTGACAATGAGCAGTTCTTC
CDR3: CASSFRVSDNEQFF
V: TRBV7-2
D: -
J: TRBJ2-1
size: -

DNA: TGTGCCAGTAGTATTTGGGAGGGCCCGGGAAATGAGCAGTTCTTC
CDR3: CASSIWEGPGNEQFF
V: TRBV19
D: TRBD2
J: TRBJ2-1
size: -

DNA: TGTGCCAGCAGCCAAGATCCCCGGGTCGCCTACAATGAGCAGTTCTTC
CDR3: CASSQDPRVAYNEQFF
V: TRBV3-1/TRBV3-2
D: -
J: TRBJ2-1
size: -

DNA: TGTGCCAGCTCAACTCTTCCGGGACAGGGAAGGGAGACCCAGTACTTC
CDR3: CASSTLPGQGRETQYF
V: TRBV18
D: TRBD1
J: TRBJ2-5
size: -

DNA: TGTGCCAGCAGCCGCGGTAGCAATCAGCCCCAGCATTTT
CDR3: CASSRGSNQPQHF
V: TRBV27
D: -
J: TRBJ1-5
size: few

DNA: TGTGCCCGCAAGAACCCTGGGCTAGCGGGAGAAGGAAATGAGCAGTTCTTC
CDR3: CARKNPGLAGEGNEQFF
V: TRBV21-1
D: -
J: TRBJ2-1
size: -

DNA: TGTGCCAGCTCACCACTGGCGGGAGCAGATACGCAGTATTTT
CDR3: CASSPLAGADTQYF
V: TRBV18
D: TRBD2
J: TRBJ2-3
size: -

DNA: TGTGCCAGCAGCTTAGAAGGACAGGGAGGGGGCTATGGCTACACCTTC
CDR3: CASSLEGQGGGYGYTF
V: TRBV11-3
D: TRBD1
J: TRBJ1-2
size: -

DNA: TGTGCCAGCAGCTTTGAAGGAGCCAGATACGAGCAGTACTTC
CDR3: CASSFEGARYEQYF
V: TRBV7-9
D: -
J: TRBJ2-7
size: -

DNA: TGTGCCAGTAGCAACAGGCCCATTGTCGATGAGCAGTTCTTC
CDR3: CASSNRPIVDEQFF
V: TRBV19
D: -
J: TRBJ2-1
size: -

DNA: TGTGCCAGCAGTGAAGGAGGTAGCGGGAGGGCCGCGAACACCGGGGAGCTGTTTTTT
CDR3: CASSEGGSGRAANTGELFF
V: TRBV6-1
D: TRBD2
J: TRBJ2-2
size: -

DNA: TGTGCCAGCAGCTCAAGCAACCCCACTAGGGGACAGGGCTATGGCTACACCTTC
CDR3: CASSSSNPTRGQGYGYTF
V: TRBV5-5
D: TRBD1
J: TRBJ1-2
size: once

DNA: TGTGCCACCAGTGCAGACAGGGAGAATCAGCCCCAGCATTTT
CDR3: CATSADRENQPQHF
V: TRBV24-1
D: TRBD1
J: TRBJ1-5
size: -

DNA: TGTGCCAGCAGTGTATCCCGTCTTAGAACTAATGAAAAACTGTTTTTT
CDR3: CASSVSRLRTNEKLFF
V: TRBV2
D: -
J: TRBJ1-4
size: -

DNA: TGTGCCACCAGCAGAGATATTGGACAGAGGAACACTGAAGCTTTCTTT
CDR3: CATSRDIGQRNTEAFF
V: TRBV15
D: -
J: TRBJ1-1
size: -

DNA: TGTGCCAGCAGCAAAAACCCAGGCGGGGAGGAAGAGACCCAGTACTTC
CDR3: CASSKNPGGEEETQYF
V: TRBV9
D: -
J: TRBJ2-5
size: -

DNA: TGTGCCAGCAGGGGAGGGCCCAACACCGGGGAGCTGTTTTTT
CDR3: CASRGGPNTGELFF
V: TRBV6-5
D: TRBD2
J: TRBJ2-2
size: few

DNA: TGTGCCAGCAAGTCGGGGAGCGGCTACGAGCAGTACTTC
CDR3: CASKSGSGYEQYF
V: TRBV27
D: -
J: TRBJ2-7
size: -

DNA: TGCAGTGCTAGTAATTGGAGGGACCAAGAGACCCAGTACTTC
CDR3: CSASNWRDQETQYF
V: TRBV20-1
D: -
J: TRBJ2-5
size: -

DNA: TGTGCCAGCAGCTTAAATTCAGGGGGGAACACTGAAGCTTTCTTT
CDR3: CASSLNSGGNTEAFF
V: TRBV11-3
D: TRBD1
J: TRBJ1-1
size: -

DNA: TGCGCCAGCAGCCAAAGGGCGACCGGGACTAGCGGCTACGAGCAGTACTTC
CDR3: CASSQRATGTSGYEQYF
V: TRBV4-3
D: TRBD2
J: TRBJ2-7
size: -

DNA: TGTGCCACCAGCAGAGATCGGAGGGGCGGGTACAATGAGCAGTTCTTC
CDR3: CATSRDRRGGYNEQFF
V: TRBV15
D: -
J: TRBJ2-1
size: -

DNA: TGTGCCAGCAGTTACTGGACAGGGAATAATTCACCCCTCCACTTT
CDR3: CASSYWTGNNSPLHF
V: TRBV27
D: TRBD1
J: TRBJ1-6
size: -

DNA: TGTGCCAGCAGCCCCGCCGAGGGTCTAGGACTCGAGCAGTACTTC
CDR3: CASSPAEGLGLEQYF
V: TRBV3-1/TRBV3-2
D: -
J: TRBJ2-7
size: few

DNA: TGTGCCACCAGTACCGGGACACCGAGATCTTATAGCAATCAGCCCCAGCATTTT
CDR3: CATSTGTPRSYSNQPQHF
V: TRBV24-1
D: -
J: TRBJ1-5
size: -

DNA: TGTGCCAGCAGCGGGTCGACAGGGGTGAGCTATGGCTACACCTTC
CDR3: CASSGSTGVSYGYTF
V: TRBV5-4
D: TRBD1
J: TRBJ1-2
size: -

DNA: TGTGCCAGCAGAACTAGCGCTGCTAGCACAGATACGCAGTATTTT
CDR3: CASRTSAASTDTQYF
V: TRBV7-2
D: TRBD2
J: TRBJ2-3
size: -

DNA: TGTGCCAGCAGTGAAATTGGTAGGGGCCGCACCACAGATACGCAGTATTTT
CDR3: CASSEIGRGRTTDTQYF
V: TRBV6-1
D: -
J: TRBJ2-3
size: -

DNA: TGTGCCAGCAGGGCCGGGACTAGCTACAATGAGCAGTTCTTC
CDR3: CASRAGTSYNEQFF
V: TRBV28
D: TRBD2
J: TRBJ2-1
size: few

DNA: TGTGCCAGCAGGCCTACTAGCCTAAATTCTGGGGCCAACGTCCTGACTTTC
CDR3: CASRPTSLNSGANVLTF
V: TRBV25-1
D: -
J: TRBJ2-6
size: -

DNA: TGTGCCAGCAGACGTACCGGGACTAGCCTGAGCTCCTACAATGAGCAGTTCTTC
CDR3: CASRRTGTSLSSYNEQFF
V: TRBV2
D: TRBD2
J: TRBJ2-1
size: -

DNA: TGTGCCAGCAGCCCCGGGACAGTTAAATACAATGAGCAGTTCTTC
CDR3: CASSPGTVKYNEQFF
V: TRBV6-5
D: TRBD1
J: TRBJ2-1
size: -

DNA: TGTGCCAGCAGTCAGACAGGGTCGGCAACTAATGAAAAACTGTTTTTT
CDR3: CASSQTGSATNEKLFF
V: TRBV6-2/TRBV6-3
D: TRBD1
J: TRBJ1-4
size: once

DNA: TGTGCCAGCAGCGTAGAGACTAGCGGGAGAATGGGGTACGAGCAGTACTTC
CDR3: CASSVETSGRMGYEQYF
V: TRBV9
D: TRBD2
J: TRBJ2-7
size: -

DNA: TGCAGCGTTGAGGGAGGGAACACTGAAGCTTTCTTT
CDR3: CSVEGGNTEAFF
V: TRBV29-1
D: -
J: TRBJ1-1
size: -

DNA: TGTGCCAGCAGTGGTAGCGGGAGATACCAAGAGACCCAGTACTTC
CDR3: CASSGSGRYQETQYF
V: TRBV5-4
D: TRBD2
J: TRBJ2-5
size: once

DNA: TGTGCCAGCAGTTTAGTAACTGAGACAGGGACTAATGAAAAACTGTTTTTT
CDR3: CASSLVTETGTNEKLFF
V: TRBV27
D: TRBD1
J: TRBJ1-4
size: -

DNA: TGTGCCAGTAGTATCATGGGACAGGGGTCGAACAATGAGCAGTTCTTC
CDR3: CASSIMGQGSNNEQFF
V: TRBV19
D: TRBD1
J: TRBJ2-1
size: -

DNA: TGCGCCAGCAGCCGGGACTTAACTATAGGCAATGAGCAGTTCTTC
CDR3: CASSRDLTIGNEQFF
V: TRBV4-1
D: -
J: TRBJ2-1
size: -

DNA: TGCGCCAGCAGCCTAGGACAGGGGGCAAATACGCAGTATTTT
CDR3: CASSLGQGANTQYF
V: TRBV5-1
D: TRBD1
J: TRBJ2-3
size: -

DNA: TGTGCCAGCAGCTCCCACCTCAACGGTGTCGGGCAGTACTTC
CDR3: CASSSHLNGVGQYF
V: TRBV11-2
D: -
J: TRBJ2-7
size: -

DNA: TGTGCCAGCGGTACTACGAGCGGGTCCATCTCCTACGAGCAGTACTTC
CDR3: CASGTTSGSISYEQYF
V: TRBV2
D: -
J: TRBJ2-7
size: -

DNA: TGTGCCAGCAGTTTGACAGGGTCTACCTCTCTCGGAAACACCATATATTTT
CDR3: CASSLTGSTSLGNTIYF
V: TRBV28
D: TRBD1
J: TRBJ1-3
size: -

DNA: TGTGCCAGCAGCATGAGACAGGGACCGGCAGATACGCAGTATTTT
CDR3: CASSMRQGPADTQYF
V: TRBV5-5
D: TRBD1
J: TRBJ2-3
size: -

DNA: TGCGCCAGCAGCCAGGGACAGGGGCCTAATCAGCCCCAGCATTTT
CDR3: CASSQGQGPNQPQHF
V: TRBV5-1
D: TRBD1
J: TRBJ1-5
size: -

DNA: TGTGCCAGCAGCCAAAGCGCTACAGGGGGCTTCGGTCAGCCCCAGCATTTT
CDR3: CASSQSATGGFGQPQHF
V: TRBV7-9
D: TRBD1
J: TRBJ1-5
size: -

DNA: TGCGCCAGCAGCCTGAGAAGACCGGGACTAGCGAGTACAGATACGCAGTATTTT
CDR3: CASSLRRPGLASTDTQYF
V: TRBV5-1
D: TRBD2
J: TRBJ2-3
size: -

DNA: TGTGCCACCAGACAGGGGAGCTCTGGAAACACCATATATTTT
CDR3: CATRQGSSGNTIYF
V: TRBV19
D: TRBD1
J: TRBJ1-3
size: -

DNA: TGTGCCAGCAGCCAGAGCTGGGCAACTTATGGCTACACCTTC
CDR3: CASSQSWATYGYTF
V: TRBV7-2
D: -
J: TRBJ1-2
size: once

DNA: TGTGCTAGTGCTCGCGACGGTCAGGGGGCTCTTTCGGGCAATCAGCCCCAGCATTTT
CDR3: CASARDGQGALSGNQPQHF
V: TRBV12-5
D: TRBD1
J: TRBJ1-5
size: once

DNA: TGTGCCAGCAGCACCGGACTAGCAGCCGAGCAGTTCTTC
CDR3: CASSTGLAAEQFF
V: TRBV6-2/TRBV6-3
D: TRBD2
J: TRBJ2-1
size: -

DNA: TGTGCCACCAGCAGAGGGGACAGGGTATCTGGAAACACCATATATTTT
CDR3: CATSRGDRVSGNTIYF
V: TRBV15
D: TRBD1
J: TRBJ1-3
size: -

DNA: TGTGCCAGCAGTCCCCTTCCGGGTGTAACGGCACCCCTCCACTTT
CDR3: CASSPLPGVTAPLHF
V: TRBV28
D: -
J: TRBJ1-6
size: -